A single sample gave rise to the 16 T cell receptor beta chains below, sequenced in a study of T cells in Graves' hyperthyroidism and ophthalmopathy. Amplified TCR beta CDR3 regions derived from RNA transcripts. HTBI primers were used for first-round RT-PCR of the TCR CDR3. From the multiplex PCR reads, TCRdb called clonotypes with MiXCR, one entry per CDR3 protein. Among about 290,000 distinct CDR3 sequences listed, less than 20% were seen once. Sequenced: blood. The receptors were gathered from a man aged 45-65 years with Graves' ophthalmopathy.

This clonotype was recorded many times. The chain recombines TRBV7-9 with TRBJ2-7; tentative D call: TRBD2 (5 bases). This CDR3 spans 17 amino acids. Per germline, CDR1 SEHNR and CDR2 FQNEAQ (reference sequence). The V and J ends lost 5 bases and 2 bases respectively, with 22 bases between them. CDR3 nucleotides: TGTGCCAGCAGCCGTACGACCTCCGGGGTTATACCCTACGAGCAGTACTTC. As protein: CASSRTTSGVIPYEQYF.

This clonotype was picked up many times. The chain combines TRBV20-1 with TRBJ2-7; 11 positions agree with TRBD2. The trim removed 5 bases at V and 4 bases at J, leaving 22 bases unmatched. In germline, CDR1 is DFQATT, CDR2 SNEGSKA (reference sequence). The CDR3 runs to 19 residues. The CDR3 DNA sequence: TGCAGTGCTGCTGGGACAGCCGAAAAAATACTAGCGGGAGAATACGAGCAGTACTTC. Its translation is CSAAGTAEKILAGEYEQYF.

This rearrangement joins TRBV5-6 to TRBJ1-6; 7 bases map to TRBD1. The V gene end was trimmed by 3 bases and the J gene end by 9 bases; junction bases not matched to a gene: 6. The CDR3 runs to 14 residues. Germline CDR1 is SGHDT and CDR2 is YYEEEE. The CDR3 coding sequence is TGTGCCAGCAGCTGGGGGACAGTCAGTTCACCCCTCCACTTT. As protein: CASSWGTVSSPLHF.

This chain links TRBV7-8 with TRBJ2-3; possibly TRBD1 for D (6 bases). Germline V gene data show CDR1 as SGHVS and CDR2 as FQNEAQ. Trimming pared 4 bases from V and 7 bases from J, leaving 21 bases between. This CDR3 contains 16 residues. CDR3 DNA sequence: TGTGCCAGCAGCTCCCCCATGTCTGCCGGGACAAATACGCAGTATTTT. Residues: CASSSPMSAGTNTQYF.

The chain links TRBV6-1 to TRBJ1-2; D uncertain. The V gene lost 7 bases and the J gene lost 3 bases, with 6 bases spanning the gap. The CDR3 is 11 residues long. Germline loops: CDR1 MNHNS, CDR2 SASEGT. CDR3 loop: CASKSDYGYTF. The CDR3 bases are TGTGCCAGCAAGAGTGACTATGGCTACACCTTC.

This clonotype has a single count. The chain combines TRBV24-1 with TRBJ2-5; D uncertain. Trimming took off 9 bases at V and 2 bases at J, with 6 bases between the two ends. The germline CDR1 and CDR2 sequences are KGHDR and SFDVKD. The CDR3 is 11 residues long. In DNA form, the CDR3 reads TGTGCCACCGAATTACAAGAGACCCAGTACTTC. This sequence encodes CATELQETQYF.

This clonotype was seen a handful of times. This rearrangement joins TRBV7-9 to TRBJ2-5; a possible D gene is TRBD2 (6 bases). Germline V lookup: CDR1 SEHNR, CDR2 FQNEAQ (reference sequence). CDR3 length: 14 amino acids. Trimming pared 5 bases from V and 1 base from J, leaving 11 bases between. The CDR3 loop is CASSRGLFQETQYF. Written as DNA, the CDR3 is TGTGCCAGCAGCCGGGGACTGTTCCAAGAGACCCAGTACTTC.

This clonotype was seen many times. This sequence joins TRBV11-2 and TRBJ2-7, with D hard to call. The CDR3 covers 12 residues. In germline, CDR1 is SGHAT, CDR2 FQNNGV. V lost 5 bases, J lost 5 bases, and 10 bases lay in between. CDR3 DNA sequence: TGTGCCAGCAGCAACATCCCTCACGAGCAGTACTTC. Translating gives CASSNIPHEQYF.

This clonotype has more than one count but fewer than ten. The chain employs TRBV29-1 and TRBJ2-7; TRBD2 matches 7 bases. J gave up 1 base and V 0 bases, and 3 bases lay outside the gene matches. The CDR3 extends over 14 amino acids. The germline V gene has CDR1 SQVTM and CDR2 ANQGSEA. DNA of the CDR3: TGCAGCGTTGAAGATGCGGGAGAATCCTACGAGCAGTACTTC. Its protein product is CSVEDAGESYEQYF.

The rearrangement uses TRBV19 and TRBJ2-5, with 7 positions matching TRBD1. V shed 4 bases, J shed 9 bases, and the junction held 11 bases outside the gene matches. The CDR3 is 14 amino acids. Germline CDR1 is LNHDA and CDR2 is SQIVND (reference sequence). The CDR3 region has the DNA TGTGCCAGTAGTACAACAGGGGCCGGGGTGGCCCAGTACTTC. As protein: CASSTTGAGVAQYF.

This rearrangement joins TRBV6-1 to TRBJ2-1, with 10 bases lining up with TRBD1. The germline CDR1 and CDR2 sequences are MNHNS and SASEGT. J lost 4 bases, V lost 6 bases, and 6 bases had no gene match. The CDR3 runs 15 residues. For the CDR3, the DNA is TGTGCCAGCAGCGGGACAGGGGCTAATTACAATGAGCAGTTCTTC. Its translation is CASSGTGANYNEQFF.

The V call is TRBV28, the J call TRBJ1-6, with D unclear. The germline V and J ends were trimmed by 3 bases and 8 bases, with 5 bases remaining between them. CDR1 is MDHEN and CDR2 is SYDVKM in the germline V gene. CDR3 length equals 12 residues. This chain's CDR3 is CASSFGDSPLHF. CDR3 DNA sequence: TGTGCCAGCAGTTTCGGGGATTCACCCCTCCACTTT.

This chain connects TRBV29-1 to TRBJ1-3; D ambiguous. The CDR3 is 13 amino acids. The germline V gene encodes CDR1 SQVTM and CDR2 ANQGSEA. V lost 6 bases and J 0 bases, leaving 9 bases between the germline ends. In DNA form, the CDR3 reads TGCAGCGTGATGACCGGCTCTGGAAACACCATATATTTT. It translates to CSVMTGSGNTIYF.

This clonotype was seen a handful of times. At one end the junction does not follow the germline gene, possibly because of a read error. The rearrangement uses TRBV4-2 and TRBJ2-7; the match to TRBD2 covers 11 bases. This CDR3 has 18 residues. The V gene's germline CDR1 is LGHNA and CDR2 YNFKEQ. The CDR3 DNA reads TGTGCCAGCAGCAAAGAAAGTTCGCTAGCGGGAGGATTTTACGAGCAGTACTTC. This gives the protein CASSKESSLAGGFYEQYF.

This clonotype was detected only a few times. The chain recombines TRBV19 with TRBJ2-5; perhaps D is TRBD1 or TRBD2 (5 bases each). CDR3 size: 15 residues. Germline V gene lookup returns CDR1 LNHDA and CDR2 SQIVND (reference sequence). V was cut by 10 bases and J by 5 bases, with 23 bases left in between. CDR3 nucleotides: TGTGCCACCTCACCGGGACCCCCTGAGGAGGAGACCCAGTACTTC. Its protein product is CATSPGPPEEETQYF.

The V and J genes are TRBV7-6 and TRBJ2-3; 8 bases are shared with TRBD1. The CDR3 length is 16 residues. Germline-derived CDR1 and CDR2 are SGHVS and FNYEAQ. The V segment lost 1 base and the J segment 1 base; nucleotides outside the gene matches: 4. The CDR3 sequence is CASSLGGTGRTDTQYF. In nucleotides, the CDR3 is TGTGCCAGCAGCTTAGGCGGGACAGGACGCACAGATACGCAGTATTTT.